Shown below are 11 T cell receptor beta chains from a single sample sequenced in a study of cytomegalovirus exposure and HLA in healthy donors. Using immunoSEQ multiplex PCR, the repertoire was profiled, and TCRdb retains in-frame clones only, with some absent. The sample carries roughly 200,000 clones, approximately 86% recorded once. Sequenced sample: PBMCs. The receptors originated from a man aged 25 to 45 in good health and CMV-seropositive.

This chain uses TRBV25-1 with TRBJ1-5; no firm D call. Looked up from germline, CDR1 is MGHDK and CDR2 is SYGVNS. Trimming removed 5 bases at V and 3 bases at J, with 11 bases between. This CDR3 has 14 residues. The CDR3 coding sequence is TGTGCCAGCAGTTTCGGGCCCACCAATCAGCCCCAGCATTTT. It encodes CASSFGPTNQPQHF.

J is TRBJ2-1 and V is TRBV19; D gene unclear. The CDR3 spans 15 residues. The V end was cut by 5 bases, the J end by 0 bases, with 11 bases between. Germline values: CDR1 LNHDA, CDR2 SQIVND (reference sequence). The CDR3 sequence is CASSDRPDSYNEQFF. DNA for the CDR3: TGTGCCAGTAGTGATCGGCCCGACTCCTACAATGAGCAGTTCTTC.

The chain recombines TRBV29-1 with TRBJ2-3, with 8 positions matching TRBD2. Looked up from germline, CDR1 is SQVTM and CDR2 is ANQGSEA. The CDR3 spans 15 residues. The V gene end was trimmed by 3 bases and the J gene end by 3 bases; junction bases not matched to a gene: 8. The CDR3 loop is CSVDPSRGETDTQYF. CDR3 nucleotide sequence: TGCAGCGTTGATCCCTCGCGGGGGGAAACAGATACGCAGTATTTT.

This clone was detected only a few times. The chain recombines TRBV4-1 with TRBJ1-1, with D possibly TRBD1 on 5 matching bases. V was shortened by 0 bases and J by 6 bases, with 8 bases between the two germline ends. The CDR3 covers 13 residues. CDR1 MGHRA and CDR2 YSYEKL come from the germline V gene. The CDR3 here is CASSQDSRAEAFF. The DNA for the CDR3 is TGCGCCAGCAGCCAAGATTCCAGGGCTGAAGCTTTCTTT.

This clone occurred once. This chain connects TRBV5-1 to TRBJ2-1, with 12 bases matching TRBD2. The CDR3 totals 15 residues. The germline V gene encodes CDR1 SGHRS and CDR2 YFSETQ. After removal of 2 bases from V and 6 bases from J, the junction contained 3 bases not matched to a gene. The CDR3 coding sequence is TGCGCCAGCAGCTTAGGACTAGCGGGAATCAATGAGCAGTTCTTC. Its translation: CASSLGLAGINEQFF.

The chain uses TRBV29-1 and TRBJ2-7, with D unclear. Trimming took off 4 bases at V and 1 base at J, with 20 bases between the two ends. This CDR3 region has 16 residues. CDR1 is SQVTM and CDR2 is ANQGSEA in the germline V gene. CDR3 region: CSVVSDPNSGSYEQYF. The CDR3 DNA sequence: TGCAGCGTTGTGTCGGACCCCAATAGTGGATCCTACGAGCAGTACTTC.

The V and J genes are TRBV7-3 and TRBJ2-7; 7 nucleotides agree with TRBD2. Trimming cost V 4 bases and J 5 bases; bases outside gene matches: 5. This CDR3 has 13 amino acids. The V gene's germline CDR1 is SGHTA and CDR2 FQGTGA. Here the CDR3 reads CASSSNAGDEQYF. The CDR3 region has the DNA TGTGCCAGCAGCTCAAACGCGGGGGACGAGCAGTACTTC.

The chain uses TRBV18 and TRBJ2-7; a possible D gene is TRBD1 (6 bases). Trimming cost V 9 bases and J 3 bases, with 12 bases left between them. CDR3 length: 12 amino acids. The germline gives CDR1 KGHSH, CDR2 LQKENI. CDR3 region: CASHRVGYEQYF. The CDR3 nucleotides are TGTGCCAGTCACAGGGTCGGCTACGAGCAGTACTTC. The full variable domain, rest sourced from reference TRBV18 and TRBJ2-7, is NAGVMQNPRHLVRRRGQEARLRCSPMKGHSHVYWYRQLPEEGLKFMVYLQKENIIDESGMPKERFSAEFPKEGPSILRIQQVVRGDSAAYFCASHRVGYEQYFGPGTRLTVT.

For the CDR3, the DNA is TGTGCCAGCAGGGACAGTCTGTATAGCAATCAGCCCCAGCATTTT. Its translation: CASRDSLYSNQPQHF. The chain recombines TRBV28 with TRBJ1-5, with a tentative D call TRBD1 (6 bases). The CDR3 runs to 15 residues. The germline CDR1 and CDR2 sequences are MDHEN and SYDVKM. V was shortened by 6 bases and J by 0 bases, with 12 bases between the two germline ends.

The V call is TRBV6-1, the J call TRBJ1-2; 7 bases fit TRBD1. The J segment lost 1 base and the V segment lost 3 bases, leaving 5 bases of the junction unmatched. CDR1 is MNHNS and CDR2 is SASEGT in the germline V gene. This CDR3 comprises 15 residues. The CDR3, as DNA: TGTGCCAGCAGTGATTTGACAGGGATTAACTATGGCTACACCTTC. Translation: CASSDLTGINYGYTF.

DNA for the CDR3: TGTGCCAGCAGTTCCCCGGGAAACACCATATATTTT. Translating gives CASSSPGNTIYF. V usage is TRBV6-6 and J usage is TRBJ1-3; D uncertain. The CDR3 is 12 residues long. Germline V gene lookup returns CDR1 MNHNY and CDR2 SVGAGI (reference sequence). V was trimmed by 4 bases and J by 4 bases, leaving 5 bases between them.